This TCR beta chain is from a study of blood T cell repertoires in COVID-19. Study-level background: Sites in the United States, Italy and Spain provided acute and convalescent COVID-19 samples. Sources were T cells, B-cell-depleted T cells, or PBMCs; the material itself was cDNA or gDNA.

Authors' analysis steps: Reference gene primer amplification yielded estimated nucleated cell counts. Measured with immunoSEQ multiplex PCR; TCRdb has only the in-frame clones, and not every one. That table is the source of V, J and clone size, and D and trimming were worked out from the DNA. Altogether about 270,000 clones are present, around 86% being singletons, with the ten largest covering about 14%. This receptor was taken from a human donor in a cohort sampled during active COVID-19. The sequencing sample was made of peripheral blood.

As DNA, the CDR3 is TGCGCCAGCAGCTTGGATGGGGTGGCCGCGGGAGCCGGGGAGCTGTTTTTT. Amino acids: CASSLDGVAAGAGELFF. The gene calls are TRBV5-1 and TRBJ2-2; 7 nucleotides match TRBD2. This CDR3 region has 17 residues. Losses at the gene ends were 0 bases for V and 6 bases for J; bases not matched to a gene: 11. Germline CDR1 reads SGHRS; CDR2 reads YFSETQ.